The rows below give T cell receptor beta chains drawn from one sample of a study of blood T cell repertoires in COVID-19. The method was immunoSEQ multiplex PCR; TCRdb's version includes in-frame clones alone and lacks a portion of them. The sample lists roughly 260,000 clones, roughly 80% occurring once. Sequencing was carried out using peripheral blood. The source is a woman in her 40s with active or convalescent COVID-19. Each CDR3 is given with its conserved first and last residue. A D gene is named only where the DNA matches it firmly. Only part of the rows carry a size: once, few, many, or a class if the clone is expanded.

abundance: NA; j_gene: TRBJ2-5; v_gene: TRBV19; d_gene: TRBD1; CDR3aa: CASSIGRTGEDQETQYF; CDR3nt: TGTGCCAGTAGTATAGGCCGGACAGGGGAAGACCAAGAGACCCAGTACTTC
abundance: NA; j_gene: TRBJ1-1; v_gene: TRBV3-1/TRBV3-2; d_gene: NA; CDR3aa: CASSQGPGTEAFF; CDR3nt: TGTGCCAGCAGCCAAGGGCCGGGTACTGAAGCTTTCTTT
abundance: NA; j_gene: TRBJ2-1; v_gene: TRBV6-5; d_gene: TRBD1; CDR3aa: CASSYGAGGRDEQFF; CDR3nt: TGTGCCAGCAGTTACGGAGCAGGGGGCAGGGATGAGCAGTTCTTC
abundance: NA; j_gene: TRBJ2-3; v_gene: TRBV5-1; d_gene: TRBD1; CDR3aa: CASSITGTGGDTQYF; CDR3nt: TGCGCCAGCAGCATCACCGGGACAGGGGGAGATACGCAGTATTTT
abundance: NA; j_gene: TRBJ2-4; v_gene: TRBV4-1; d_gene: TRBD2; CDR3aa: CASSQGRAGGLAKNIQYF; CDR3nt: TGCGCCAGCAGCCAAGGTCGGGCGGGGGGACTAGCCAAAAACATTCAGTACTTC
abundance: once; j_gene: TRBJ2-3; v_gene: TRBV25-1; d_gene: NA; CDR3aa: CASAGEGGTDTQYF; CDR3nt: TGTGCCAGCGCTGGGGAGGGGGGCACAGATACGCAGTATTTT
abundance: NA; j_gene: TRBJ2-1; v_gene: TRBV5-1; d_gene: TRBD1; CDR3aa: CASQLGVGTGLDEQFF; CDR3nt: TGCGCCAGCCAGCTTGGAGTGGGGACAGGGCTCGATGAGCAGTTCTTC
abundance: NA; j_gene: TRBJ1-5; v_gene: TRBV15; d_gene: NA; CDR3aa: CATSRVHTNQPQHF; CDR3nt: TGTGCCACCAGCAGAGTTCACACCAATCAGCCCCAGCATTTT
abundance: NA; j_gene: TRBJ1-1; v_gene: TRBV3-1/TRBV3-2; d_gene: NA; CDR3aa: CASSQDGREAFF; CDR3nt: TGTGCCAGCAGCCAAGATGGGAGGGAAGCTTTCTTT
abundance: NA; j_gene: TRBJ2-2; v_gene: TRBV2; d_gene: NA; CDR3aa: CASRFDSNTGELFF; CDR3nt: TGTGCCAGCAGATTCGACTCGAACACCGGGGAGCTGTTTTTT
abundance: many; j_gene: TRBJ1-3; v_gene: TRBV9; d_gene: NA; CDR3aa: CASSVWWGDGNTIYF; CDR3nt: TGTGCCAGCAGCGTATGGTGGGGGGACGGAAACACCATATATTTT
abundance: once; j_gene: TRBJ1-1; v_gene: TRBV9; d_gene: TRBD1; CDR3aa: CASTREGQGRVAFF; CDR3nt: TGTGCCAGCACCCGTGAGGGACAGGGAAGGGTGGCTTTCTTT
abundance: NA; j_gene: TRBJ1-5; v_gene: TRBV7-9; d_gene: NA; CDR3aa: CASSLYPPSDQPQHF; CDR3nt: TGTGCCAGCAGCTTATACCCGCCGTCGGATCAGCCCCAGCATTTT
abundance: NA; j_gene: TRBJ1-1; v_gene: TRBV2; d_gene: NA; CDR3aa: CASSEGVRVNTEAFF; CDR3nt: TGTGCCAGCAGCGAGGGGGTTCGAGTGAACACTGAAGCTTTCTTT
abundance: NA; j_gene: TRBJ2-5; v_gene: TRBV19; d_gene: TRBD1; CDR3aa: CASSTRQGLRYETQYF; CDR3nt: TGTGCCAGTAGTACGAGACAGGGGTTGAGGTACGAGACCCAGTACTTC
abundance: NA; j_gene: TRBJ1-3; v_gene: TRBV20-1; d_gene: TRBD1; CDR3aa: CSASTGGSGNTIYF; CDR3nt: TGCAGTGCTAGTACAGGGGGCTCCGGAAACACCATATATTTT
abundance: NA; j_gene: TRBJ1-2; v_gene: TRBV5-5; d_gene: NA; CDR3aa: CASSLAGVYGYTF; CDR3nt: TGTGCCAGCAGCTTGGCAGGGGTCTATGGCTACACCTTC
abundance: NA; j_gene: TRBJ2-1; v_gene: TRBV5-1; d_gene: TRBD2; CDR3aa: CASSLGGTGGNEQFF; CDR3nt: TGCGCCAGCAGCTTGGGTGGTACGGGGGGTAATGAGCAGTTCTTC
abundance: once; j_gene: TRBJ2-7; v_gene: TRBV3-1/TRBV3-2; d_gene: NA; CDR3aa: CASSPGGVLVEQYF; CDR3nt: TGTGCCAGCAGCCCCGGAGGGGTTCTAGTCGAGCAGTACTTC
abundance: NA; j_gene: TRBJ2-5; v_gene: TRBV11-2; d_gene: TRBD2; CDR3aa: CASSLGLAGGAETQYF; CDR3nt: TGTGCCAGCAGCCTTGGACTAGCGGGGGGCGCTGAGACCCAGTACTTC
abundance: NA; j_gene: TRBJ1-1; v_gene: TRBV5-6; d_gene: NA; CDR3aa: CASSFDEDQYTEAFF; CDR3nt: TGTGCCAGCAGCTTCGACGAGGATCAGTACACTGAAGCTTTCTTT
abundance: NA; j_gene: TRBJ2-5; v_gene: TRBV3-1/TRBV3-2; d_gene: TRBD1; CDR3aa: CASSHQGVETQYF; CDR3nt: TGTGCCAGCAGCCACCAGGGGGTTGAGACCCAGTACTTC
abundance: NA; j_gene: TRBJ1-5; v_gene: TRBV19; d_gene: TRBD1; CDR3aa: CASSFGQGALQPQHF; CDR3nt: TGTGCCAGTAGCTTCGGACAGGGTGCTCTGCAGCCCCAGCATTTT
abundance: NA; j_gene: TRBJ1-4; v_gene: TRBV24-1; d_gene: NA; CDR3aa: CATNGGVNEKLFF; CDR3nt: TGTGCCACCAACGGGGGGGTGAATGAAAAACTGTTTTTT
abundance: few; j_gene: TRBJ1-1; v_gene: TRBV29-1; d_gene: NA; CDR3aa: CSVEGSRAGEAFF; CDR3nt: TGCAGCGTTGAAGGTTCGCGGGCGGGTGAAGCTTTCTTT
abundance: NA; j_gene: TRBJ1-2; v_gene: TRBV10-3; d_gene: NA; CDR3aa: CAISERGRVGGYTF; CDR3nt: TGTGCCATCAGTGAGCGGGGGAGGGTTGGTGGCTACACCTTC
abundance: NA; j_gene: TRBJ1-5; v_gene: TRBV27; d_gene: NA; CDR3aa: CASSLVWTWGQPQHF; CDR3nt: TGTGCCAGCAGTTTAGTTTGGACTTGGGGTCAGCCCCAGCATTTT
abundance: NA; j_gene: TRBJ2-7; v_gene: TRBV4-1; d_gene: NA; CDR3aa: CASSQGAGEKSYEQYF; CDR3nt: TGCGCCAGCAGCCAGGGGGCCGGGGAGAAGAGCTACGAGCAGTACTTC
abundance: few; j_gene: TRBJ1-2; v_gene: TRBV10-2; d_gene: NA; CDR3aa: CASSEDTRGSRYTF; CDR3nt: TGCGCCAGCAGTGAAGACACCAGGGGCTCGCGATACACCTTC
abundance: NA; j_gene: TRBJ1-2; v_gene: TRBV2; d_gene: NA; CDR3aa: CASSEAGQIYGYTF; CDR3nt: TGTGCCAGCAGTGAAGCGGGACAAATTTATGGCTACACCTTC
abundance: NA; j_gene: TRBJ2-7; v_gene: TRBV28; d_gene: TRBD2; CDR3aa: CASSLSSGGPYEQYF; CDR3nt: TGTGCCAGCAGTTTATCGAGCGGGGGCCCCTACGAGCAGTACTTC
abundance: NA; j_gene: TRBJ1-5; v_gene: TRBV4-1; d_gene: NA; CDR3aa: CASSQYALNQPQHF; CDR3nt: TGCGCCAGCAGCCAATATGCACTCAATCAGCCCCAGCATTTT
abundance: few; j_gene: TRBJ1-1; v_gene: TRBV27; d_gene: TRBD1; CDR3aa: CASSSIKGTVVSDTEAFF; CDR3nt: TGTGCCAGCAGTTCGATAAAAGGGACAGTGGTTAGTGACACTGAAGCTTTCTTT
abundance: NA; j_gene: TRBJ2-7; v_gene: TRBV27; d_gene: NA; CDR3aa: CASISRGSPREQYF; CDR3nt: TGTGCCAGCATCTCACGGGGGAGCCCTAGGGAGCAGTACTTC
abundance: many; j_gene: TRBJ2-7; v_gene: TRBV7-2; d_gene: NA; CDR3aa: CASSSLTWEQYF; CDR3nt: TGTGCCAGCAGCTCACTGACTTGGGAGCAGTACTTC
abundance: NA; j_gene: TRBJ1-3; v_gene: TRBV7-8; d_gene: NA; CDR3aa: CASTKGWRRSGNTIYF; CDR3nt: TGTGCCAGCACCAAGGGGTGGAGACGCTCTGGAAACACCATATATTTT
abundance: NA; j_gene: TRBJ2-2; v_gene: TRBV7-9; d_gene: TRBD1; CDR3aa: CASSSDRAYTGELFF; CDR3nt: TGTGCCAGCAGCTCGGACAGGGCTTACACCGGGGAGCTGTTTTTT
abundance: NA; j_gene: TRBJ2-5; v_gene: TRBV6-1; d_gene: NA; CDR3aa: CASSEAVWGSPQETQYF; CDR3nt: TGTGCCAGCAGTGAAGCGGTATGGGGCTCCCCCCAAGAGACCCAGTACTTC
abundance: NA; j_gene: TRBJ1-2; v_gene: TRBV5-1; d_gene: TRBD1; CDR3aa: CASSPPGQAYGYTF; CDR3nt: TGCGCCAGCAGCCCCCCGGGACAGGCCTATGGCTACACCTTC
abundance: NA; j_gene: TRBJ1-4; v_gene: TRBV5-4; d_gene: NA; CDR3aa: CASSSNREGEKLFF; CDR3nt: TGTGCCAGCAGCTCTAACAGGGAGGGGGAAAAACTGTTTTTT
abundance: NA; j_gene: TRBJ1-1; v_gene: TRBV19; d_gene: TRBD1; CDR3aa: CASGQGMSTEAFF; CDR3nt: TGTGCCAGTGGACAGGGGATGAGCACTGAAGCTTTCTTT
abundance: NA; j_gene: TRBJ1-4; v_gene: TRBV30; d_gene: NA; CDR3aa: CAWSVVINEKLFF; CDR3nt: TGTGCCTGGAGTGTCGTTATTAATGAAAAACTGTTTTTT
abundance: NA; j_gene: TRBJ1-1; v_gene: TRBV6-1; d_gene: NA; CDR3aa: CASSENAENTEAFF; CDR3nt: TGTGCCAGCAGTGAAAACGCAGAGAACACTGAAGCTTTCTTT
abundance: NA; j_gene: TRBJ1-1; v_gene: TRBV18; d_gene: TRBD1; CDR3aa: CASSRDRANTEAFF; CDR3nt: TGTGCCAGCTCACGGGACAGGGCGAACACTGAAGCTTTCTTT
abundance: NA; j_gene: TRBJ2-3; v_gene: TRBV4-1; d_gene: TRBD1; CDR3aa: CASSQTGSADTQYF; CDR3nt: TGCGCCAGCAGCCAGACAGGGTCTGCAGATACGCAGTATTTT
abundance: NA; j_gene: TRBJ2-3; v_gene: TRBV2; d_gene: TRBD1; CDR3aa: CASSEGGQATDTQYF; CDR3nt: TGTGCCAGCAGTGAAGGGGGACAGGCCACAGATACGCAGTATTTT
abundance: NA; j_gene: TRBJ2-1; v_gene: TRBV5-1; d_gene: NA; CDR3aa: CASSLYPSSYNEQFF; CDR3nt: TGCGCCAGCAGCTTGTATCCGAGCTCCTACAATGAGCAGTTCTTC
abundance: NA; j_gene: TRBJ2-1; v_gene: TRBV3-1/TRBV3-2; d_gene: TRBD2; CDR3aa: CASTLGGDEQFF; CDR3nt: TGTGCCAGCACTTTGGGGGGGGATGAGCAGTTCTTC
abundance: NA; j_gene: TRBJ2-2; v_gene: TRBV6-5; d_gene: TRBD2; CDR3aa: CASSPGLAGSGELFF; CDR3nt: TGTGCCAGCAGTCCCGGACTAGCGGGTAGCGGGGAGCTGTTTTTT
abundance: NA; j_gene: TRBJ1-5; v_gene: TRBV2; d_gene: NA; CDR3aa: CASNWARGQPQHF; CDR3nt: TGTGCCAGCAACTGGGCTCGGGGTCAGCCCCAGCATTTT